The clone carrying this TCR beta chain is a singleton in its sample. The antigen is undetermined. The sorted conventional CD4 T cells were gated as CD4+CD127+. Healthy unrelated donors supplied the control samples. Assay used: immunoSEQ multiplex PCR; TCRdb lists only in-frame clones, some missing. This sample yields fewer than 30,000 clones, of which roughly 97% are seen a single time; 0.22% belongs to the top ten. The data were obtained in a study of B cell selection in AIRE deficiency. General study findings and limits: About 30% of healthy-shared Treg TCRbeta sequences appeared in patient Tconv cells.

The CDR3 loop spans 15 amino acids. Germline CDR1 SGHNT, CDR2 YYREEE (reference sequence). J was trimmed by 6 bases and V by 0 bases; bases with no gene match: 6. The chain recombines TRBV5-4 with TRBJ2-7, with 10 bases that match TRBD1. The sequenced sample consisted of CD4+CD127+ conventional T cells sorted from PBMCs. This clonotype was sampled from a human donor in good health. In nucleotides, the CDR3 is TGTGCCAGCAGCTTGGGGGGCGGGACAGGGGTCGAGCAGTACTTC. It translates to CASSLGGGTGVEQYF.